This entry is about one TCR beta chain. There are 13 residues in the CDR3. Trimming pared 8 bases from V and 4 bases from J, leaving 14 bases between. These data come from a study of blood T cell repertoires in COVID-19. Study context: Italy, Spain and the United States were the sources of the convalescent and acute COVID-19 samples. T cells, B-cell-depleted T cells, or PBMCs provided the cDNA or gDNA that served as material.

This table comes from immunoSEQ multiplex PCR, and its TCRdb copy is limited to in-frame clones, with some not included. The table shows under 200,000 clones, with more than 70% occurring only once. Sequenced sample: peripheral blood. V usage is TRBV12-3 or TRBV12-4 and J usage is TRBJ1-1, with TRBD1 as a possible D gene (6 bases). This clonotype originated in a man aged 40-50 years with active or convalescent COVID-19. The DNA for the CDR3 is TGTGCCAGCGGGGGCATCAGGGCCACTGAAGCTTTCTTT. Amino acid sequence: CASGGIRATEAFF.